This TCR beta chain is drawn from a study of shared clonotypes between healthy human individuals. Study in general: The donor group consisted of a couple of women and a few men, aged 18 to 49.

Details on this clone: The antigen remains undetermined.

Several immunoSEQ 96-well plates shared each subset's DNA, each plate a replicate. Repertoires were generated with immunoSEQ multiplex PCR, while TCRdb's copy carries only in-frame clones and drops some. The sample includes 2,500,000 or so clones, around nine tenths seen only once; the top ten take 0.11% to 0.15%. Broader study findings: Naive subsets generally exceeded memory subsets in estimated richness.

The source is a man aged 18 to 29 in good health. The sequenced material came from naive CD4+ T cells sorted from blood. Subset noted: CD45RA+ positively selected.

The CDR3 here is CASSLAGGGSPYSYEQYF. CDR3 nucleotides: TGTGCCAGCAGCCTAGCGGGAGGCGGCTCACCCTACTCCTACGAGCAGTACTTC. The chain recombines TRBV5-4 with TRBJ2-7; 11 nucleotides agree with TRBD2. The trim removed 4 bases at V and 0 bases at J, leaving 12 bases unmatched. The germline CDR1 and CDR2 sequences are SGHNT and YYREEE (reference sequence). The CDR3 is made up of 18 amino acids.